This T cell receptor beta chain was obtained from a study of blood T cell repertoires in COVID-19. Study context: Samples representing acute and convalescent COVID-19 were sourced from the United States, Italy and Spain. T cells, B-cell-depleted T cells, or PBMCs provided the cDNA or gDNA that served as material.

This clone was found once. Authors' data handling: Reference gene primers were amplified, and this amplification served to estimate nucleated cell counts. Method: immunoSEQ multiplex PCR; TCRdb's copy keeps in-frame clones and lacks some. The DNA gave D and trimming, while V, J and clone size come from that table. The sample has fewer than 500,000 clones, 80% to 90% seen once; the top ten hold under 1.5%. This CDR3 has 14 residues. Germline V gene sequence: CDR1 SGHAT, CDR2 FQNNGV. Trimming stripped 6 bases from V and 6 bases from J, with 15 bases between. The receptor was isolated from a woman younger than 45 with active or convalescent COVID-19. Sequenced input: peripheral blood. The chain couples TRBV11-2 to TRBJ2-1; maybe TRBD2 (5 bases). CDR3 in amino acids: CASRRLPEGNEQFF. The CDR3 DNA reads TGTGCCAGCAGACGCCTCCCCGAGGGCAATGAGCAGTTCTTC.